This T cell receptor beta chain was documented in a study of OX40 agonist ivuxolimab in advanced cancers. Study-wide context: Patients with hepatocellular carcinoma, melanoma, renal cell or head and neck cancer made up the dose-escalation patients. Study-level points and caveats: More expanded clones were seen, on average, in CD8+ T cells than in CD4+. Antigen specificity was not determined for the expanded peripheral T cells. Partial responders treated at 0.1-3.0 mg/kg exhibited clonal expansion among the lowest measured.

Concerning this clone itself: The antigen remains undetermined. The sample carries other DNA sequences with the same CDR3.

There are 15 residues in the CDR3. Trimming cost V 4 bases and J 3 bases, with 16 bases left between them. The germline CDR1 and CDR2 sequences are SEHNR and FQNEAQ (reference sequence). Measured with immunoSEQ multiplex PCR; TCRdb has only the in-frame clones, and not every one. The sample has over 80,000 clones, 86% seen once. The V gene is TRBV7-9, the J gene TRBJ2-7; D tentatively reads TRBD1 or TRBD2 (5 bases each). This receptor was taken from an adult with an advanced solid tumor such as melanoma, head and neck, liver or kidney cancer. The input for sequencing was CD4+ or CD8+ T cells sorted from blood, taken in a trial of the OX40 agonist ivuxolimab. The CDR3 DNA sequence: TGTGCCAGCAGCTCGGGGCAGGGTAACAACTACGAGCAGTACTTC. It codes for CASSSGQGNNYEQYF.